The next 4 T cell receptor beta chains were all read from a single sample in a study of T cell responses to AZD1222 COVID-19 vaccine. Produced via immunoSEQ multiplex PCR; TCRdb's table is partial and in-frame only. Here the sample spans about 130,000 clones, 84% being singletons. The sample consisted of peripheral blood, taken on day 0 of AZD1222 vaccination. These receptors were taken from an adult in good health.

The chain uses TRBV6-5 and TRBJ1-1; no clear D gene. Germline CDR1 MNHEY, CDR2 SVGAGI. The V and J ends lost 0 bases and 1 base respectively, with 6 bases between them. The CDR3 loop spans 14 amino acids. CDR3 loop: CASSYSRQNTEAFF. The CDR3 nucleotides read TGTGCCAGCAGTTACTCGAGACAGAACACTGAAGCTTTCTTT.

This chain uses TRBV5-4 with TRBJ2-7; D is possibly TRBD1 (5 bases). This CDR3 is built from 14 residues. Per germline, CDR1 SGHNT and CDR2 YYREEE (reference sequence). The germline V and J ends were trimmed by 4 bases and 2 bases, with 13 bases remaining between them. The CDR3 here is CASSPRQIPYEQYF. DNA of the CDR3: TGTGCCAGCAGCCCTAGACAGATACCCTACGAGCAGTACTTC.

The chain joins TRBV28 to TRBJ2-6; no definite D call. CDR1 is MDHEN and CDR2 is SYDVKM in the germline V gene. This CDR3 is built from 15 residues. Trimming pared 3 bases from V and 3 bases from J, leaving 9 bases between. The CDR3 DNA sequence: TGTGCCAGCAGTTTTATGGGGAATGGGGCCAACGTCCTGACTTTC. Encoded protein: CASSFMGNGANVLTF.

The chain joins TRBV5-1 to TRBJ2-3; D possibly matches TRBD1 or TRBD2 (5 bases each). CDR1 and CDR2 from the germline V gene are SGHRS and YFSETQ. The CDR3 is 15 residues long. V lost 2 bases and J lost 0, with 10 bases in between. CDR3 nucleotide sequence: TGCGCCAGCAGCTTCGGGGCGACTAGCACAGATACGCAGTATTTT. Protein: CASSFGATSTDTQYF.